This T cell receptor (beta chain) emerged from a study of a mutant IDH1 vaccine in newly diagnosed glioma. The wider study: Treated patients, around 60% male and about 38% female, averaged approximately 40 years of age.

Concerning this clone: Its cognate antigen is unknown.

As to time point: baseline, week 1 (first vaccination visit). Treatment denoted: pre-vaccination baseline after standard-of-care therapy. Those who donated had recent WHO grade 3 or 4 IDH1-mutant, ATRX-lost astrocytomas. Study-wide points: Shifts in the top peripheral T cell clonotypes seemed unrelated to pseudoprogression. Most patients, 90% to 95%, showed vaccine-induced immune responses.

The germline V gene encodes CDR1 GTSNPN and CDR2 SVGIG (reference sequence). The V and J ends lost 4 bases and 8 bases respectively, with 14 bases between them. CDR3 length: 12 amino acids. Sequenced by immunoSEQ multiplex PCR; TCRdb stores in-frame clones only, minus some. The sample has around 24,000 clones; 93% are singletons. The sample was PBMCs, taken from a glioma patient treated with radiotherapy, temozolomide or both. The receptor's source is a middle-aged man with glioma. The V call is TRBV30, the J call TRBJ1-2, with D possibly TRBD1 on 6 matching bases. CDR3 protein: CAWNLGAQGYTF. The DNA for the CDR3 is TGTGCCTGGAACTTGGGGGCGCAGGGCTACACCTTC.